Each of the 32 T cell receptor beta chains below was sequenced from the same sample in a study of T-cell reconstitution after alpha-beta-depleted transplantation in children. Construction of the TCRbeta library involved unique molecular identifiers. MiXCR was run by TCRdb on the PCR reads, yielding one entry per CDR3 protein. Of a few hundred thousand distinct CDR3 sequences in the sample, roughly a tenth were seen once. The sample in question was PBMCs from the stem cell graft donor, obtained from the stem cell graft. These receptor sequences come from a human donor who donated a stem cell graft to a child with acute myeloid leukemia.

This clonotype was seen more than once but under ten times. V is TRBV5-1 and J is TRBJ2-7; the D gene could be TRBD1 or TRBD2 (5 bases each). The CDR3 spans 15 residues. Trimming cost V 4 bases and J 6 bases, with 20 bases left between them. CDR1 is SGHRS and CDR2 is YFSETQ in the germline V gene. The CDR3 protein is CASSQISPQRGEQYF. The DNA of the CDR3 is TGCGCCAGCAGCCAAATTAGCCCACAGAGGGGCGAGCAGTACTTC.

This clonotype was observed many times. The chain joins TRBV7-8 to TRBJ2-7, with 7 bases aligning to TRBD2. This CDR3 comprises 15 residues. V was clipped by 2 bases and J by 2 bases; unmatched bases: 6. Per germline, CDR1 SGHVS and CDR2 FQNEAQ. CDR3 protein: CASSLWERGPYEQYF. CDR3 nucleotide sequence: TGTGCCAGCAGCTTATGGGAGCGGGGACCCTACGAGCAGTACTTC.

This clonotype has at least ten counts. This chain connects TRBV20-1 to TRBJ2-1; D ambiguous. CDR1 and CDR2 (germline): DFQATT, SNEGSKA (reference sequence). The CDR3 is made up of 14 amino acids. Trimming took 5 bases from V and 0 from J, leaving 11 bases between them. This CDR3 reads CSALDGRSYNEQFF. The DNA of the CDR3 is TGCAGTGCTTTGGACGGACGCTCCTACAATGAGCAGTTCTTC.

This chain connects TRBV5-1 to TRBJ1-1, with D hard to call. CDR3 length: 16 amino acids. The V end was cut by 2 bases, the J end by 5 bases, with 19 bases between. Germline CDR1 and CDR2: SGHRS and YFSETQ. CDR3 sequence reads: CASSFSSYGLRTEAFF. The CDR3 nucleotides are TGCGCCAGCAGCTTCTCGAGTTACGGGTTACGGACTGAAGCTTTCTTT.

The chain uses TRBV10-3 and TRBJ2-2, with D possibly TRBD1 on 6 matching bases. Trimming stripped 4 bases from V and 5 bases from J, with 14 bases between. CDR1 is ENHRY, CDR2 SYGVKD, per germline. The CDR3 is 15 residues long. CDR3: CAISGSGTPTGELFF. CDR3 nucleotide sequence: TGTGCCATCAGTGGTTCGGGGACACCAACCGGGGAGCTGTTTTTT.

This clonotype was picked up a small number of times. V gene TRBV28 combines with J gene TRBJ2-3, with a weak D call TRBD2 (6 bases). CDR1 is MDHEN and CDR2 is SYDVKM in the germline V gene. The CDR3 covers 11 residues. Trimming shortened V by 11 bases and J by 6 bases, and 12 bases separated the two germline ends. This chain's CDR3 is CAGSGGDTQYF. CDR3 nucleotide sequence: TGTGCCGGATCTGGGGGGGATACGCAGTATTTT.

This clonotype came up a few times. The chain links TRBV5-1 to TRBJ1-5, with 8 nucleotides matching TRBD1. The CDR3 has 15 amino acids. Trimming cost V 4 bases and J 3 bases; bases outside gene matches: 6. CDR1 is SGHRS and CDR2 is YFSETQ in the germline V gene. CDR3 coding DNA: TGCGCCAGCAGCCCTGGACAGGGCTACAATCAGCCCCAGCATTTT. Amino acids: CASSPGQGYNQPQHF.

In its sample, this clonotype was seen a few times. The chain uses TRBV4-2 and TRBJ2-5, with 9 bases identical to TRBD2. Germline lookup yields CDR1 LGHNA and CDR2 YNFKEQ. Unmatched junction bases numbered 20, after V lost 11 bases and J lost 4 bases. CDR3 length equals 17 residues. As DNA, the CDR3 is TGTGCCCCCTTGAGGGTCAGCGGGAGGCCAGGTGGAGAGACCCAGTACTTC. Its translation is CAPLRVSGRPGGETQYF.

The CDR3 here is CASSPRGGGIINEQFF. In DNA, the CDR3 is TGTGCCAGCAGCCCCCGGGGTGGCGGGATCATCAATGAGCAGTTCTTC. This sequence joins TRBV7-9 and TRBJ2-1; weak D call: TRBD2 (6 bases). CDR1 is SEHNR, CDR2 FQNEAQ, per germline (reference sequence). The CDR3 is 16 residues long. V gave up 5 bases and J gave up 6 bases, with 20 bases separating them.

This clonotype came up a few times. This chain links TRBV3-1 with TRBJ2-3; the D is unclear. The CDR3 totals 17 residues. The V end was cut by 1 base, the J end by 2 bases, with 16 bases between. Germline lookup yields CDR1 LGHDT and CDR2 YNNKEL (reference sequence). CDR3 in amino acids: CASSQAHVGFYTDTQYF. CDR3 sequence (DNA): TGTGCCAGCAGCCAAGCTCACGTAGGTTTCTACACAGATACGCAGTATTTT.

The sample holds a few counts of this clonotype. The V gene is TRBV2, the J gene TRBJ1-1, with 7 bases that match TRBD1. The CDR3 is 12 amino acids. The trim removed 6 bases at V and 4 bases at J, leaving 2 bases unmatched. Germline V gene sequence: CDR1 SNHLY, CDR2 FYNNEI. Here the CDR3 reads CASRNRGTEAFF. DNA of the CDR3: TGTGCCAGCAGAAACAGGGGCACTGAAGCTTTCTTT.

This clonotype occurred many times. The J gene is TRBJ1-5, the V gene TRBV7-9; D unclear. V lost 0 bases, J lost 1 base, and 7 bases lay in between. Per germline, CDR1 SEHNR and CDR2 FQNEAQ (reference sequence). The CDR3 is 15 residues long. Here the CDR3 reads CASSLAGGSNQPQHF. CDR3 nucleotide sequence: TGTGCCAGCAGCTTAGCGGGAGGGAGCAATCAGCCCCAGCATTTT.

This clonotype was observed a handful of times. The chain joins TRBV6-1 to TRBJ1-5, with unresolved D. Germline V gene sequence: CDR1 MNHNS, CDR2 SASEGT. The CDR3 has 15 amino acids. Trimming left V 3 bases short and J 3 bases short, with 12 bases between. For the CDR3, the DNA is TGTGCCAGCAGTGACAATTACAATTACAATCAGCCCCAGCATTTT. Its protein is CASSDNYNYNQPQHF.

The CDR3: CSARPLAGGYNEQFF. CDR3 nucleotide sequence: TGCAGTGCTAGACCACTAGCGGGGGGGTACAATGAGCAGTTCTTC. This rearrangement joins TRBV20-1 to TRBJ2-1, with 13 bases fitting TRBD2. Germline CDR1 and CDR2: DFQATT and SNEGSKA (reference sequence). V trimming: 2 bases; J trimming: 4 bases; junction bases outside the gene matches: 2. This CDR3 is 15 amino acids long.

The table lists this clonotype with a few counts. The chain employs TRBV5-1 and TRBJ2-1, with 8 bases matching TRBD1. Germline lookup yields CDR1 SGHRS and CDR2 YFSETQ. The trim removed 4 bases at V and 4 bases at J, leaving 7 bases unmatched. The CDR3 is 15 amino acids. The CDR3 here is CASSPWTGNYNEQFF. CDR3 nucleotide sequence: TGCGCCAGCAGCCCCTGGACAGGGAATTACAATGAGCAGTTCTTC.

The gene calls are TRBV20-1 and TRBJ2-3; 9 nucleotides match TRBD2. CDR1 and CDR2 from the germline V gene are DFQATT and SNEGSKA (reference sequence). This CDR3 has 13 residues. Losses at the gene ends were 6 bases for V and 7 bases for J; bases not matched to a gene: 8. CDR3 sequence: CSAQAGLANTQYF. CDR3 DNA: TGCAGTGCCCAAGCCGGACTAGCGAATACGCAGTATTTT.

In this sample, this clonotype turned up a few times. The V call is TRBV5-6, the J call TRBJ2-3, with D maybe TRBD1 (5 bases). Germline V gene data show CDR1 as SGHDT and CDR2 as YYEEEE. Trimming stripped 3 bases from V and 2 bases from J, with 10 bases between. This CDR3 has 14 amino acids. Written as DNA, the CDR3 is TGTGCCAGCAGCTCCAGGGTCCTCACAGATACGCAGTATTTT. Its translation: CASSSRVLTDTQYF.

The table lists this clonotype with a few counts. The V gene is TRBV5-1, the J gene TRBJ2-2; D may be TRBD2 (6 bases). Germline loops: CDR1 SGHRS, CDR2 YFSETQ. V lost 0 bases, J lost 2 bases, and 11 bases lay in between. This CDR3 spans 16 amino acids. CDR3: CASSLASSGNTGELFF. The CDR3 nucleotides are TGCGCCAGCAGCTTGGCGAGTAGCGGAAACACCGGGGAGCTGTTTTTT.

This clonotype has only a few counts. CDR3 in DNA: TGTGCCAGCAGCCAAGAACAGGGGGTCCTGGGCTACACCTTC. Amino acids: CASSQEQGVLGYTF. The V call is TRBV4-2, the J call TRBJ1-2, with TRBD1 matching over 8 bases. After removal of 0 bases from V and 8 bases from J, the junction contained 5 bases not matched to a gene. Germline V gene sequence: CDR1 LGHNA, CDR2 YNFKEQ. The CDR3 length is 14 residues.

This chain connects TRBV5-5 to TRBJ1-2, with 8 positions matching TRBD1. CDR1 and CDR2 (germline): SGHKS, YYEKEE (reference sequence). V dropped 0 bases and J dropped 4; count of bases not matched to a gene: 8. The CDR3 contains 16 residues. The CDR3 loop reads CASSLALGQVSYGYTF. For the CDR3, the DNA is TGTGCCAGCAGCTTGGCCCTGGGACAGGTTTCCTATGGCTACACCTTC.

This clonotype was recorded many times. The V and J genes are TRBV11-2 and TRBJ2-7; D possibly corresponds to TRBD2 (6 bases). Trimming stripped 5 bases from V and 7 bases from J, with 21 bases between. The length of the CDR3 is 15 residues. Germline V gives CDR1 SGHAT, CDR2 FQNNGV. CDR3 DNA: TGTGCCAGCAGCCTACCGGGACTCCGGCAATGGGAGCAGTACTTC. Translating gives CASSLPGLRQWEQYF.

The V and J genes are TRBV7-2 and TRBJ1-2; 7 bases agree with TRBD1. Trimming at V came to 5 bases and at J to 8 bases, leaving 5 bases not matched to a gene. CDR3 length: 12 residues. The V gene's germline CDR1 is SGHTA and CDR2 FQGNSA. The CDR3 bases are TGTGCCAGCAGCACTTGGACAGGCGGCTACACCTTC. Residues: CASSTWTGGYTF.

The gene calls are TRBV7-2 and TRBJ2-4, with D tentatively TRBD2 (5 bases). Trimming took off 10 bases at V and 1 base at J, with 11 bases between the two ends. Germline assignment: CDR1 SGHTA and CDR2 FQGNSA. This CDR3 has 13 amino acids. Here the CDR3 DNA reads TGTGCCACTTCGGGGTTGGCCAAAAACATTCAGTACTTC. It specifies CATSGLAKNIQYF.

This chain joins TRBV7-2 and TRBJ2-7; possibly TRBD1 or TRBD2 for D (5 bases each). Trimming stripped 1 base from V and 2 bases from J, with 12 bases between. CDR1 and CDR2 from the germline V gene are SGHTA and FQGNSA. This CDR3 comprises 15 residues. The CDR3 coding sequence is TGTGCCAGCAGCTTAGGGCGCCAGGGACCCTACGAGCAGTACTTC. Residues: CASSLGRQGPYEQYF.

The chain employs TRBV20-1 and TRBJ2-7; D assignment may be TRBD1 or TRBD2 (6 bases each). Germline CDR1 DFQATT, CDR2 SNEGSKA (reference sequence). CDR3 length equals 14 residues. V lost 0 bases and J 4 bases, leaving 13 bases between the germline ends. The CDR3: CSARDDGGPYEQYF. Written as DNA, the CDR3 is TGCAGTGCTAGAGATGACGGGGGCCCGTACGAGCAGTACTTC.

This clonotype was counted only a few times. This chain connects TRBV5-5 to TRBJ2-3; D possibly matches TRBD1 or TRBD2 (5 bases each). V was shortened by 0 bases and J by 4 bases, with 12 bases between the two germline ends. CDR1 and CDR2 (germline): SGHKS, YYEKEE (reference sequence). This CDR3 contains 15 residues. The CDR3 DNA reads TGTGCCAGCAGCTTGGGGGGGAACGGGGCAGATACGCAGTATTTT. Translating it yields CASSLGGNGADTQYF.

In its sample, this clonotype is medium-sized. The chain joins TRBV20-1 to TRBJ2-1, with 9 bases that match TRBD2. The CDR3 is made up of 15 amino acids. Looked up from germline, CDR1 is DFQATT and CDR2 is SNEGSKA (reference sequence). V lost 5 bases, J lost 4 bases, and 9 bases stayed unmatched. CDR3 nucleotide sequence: TGCAGTGCTTCTCAGGCGGGACTAGCTTACAATGAGCAGTTCTTC. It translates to CSASQAGLAYNEQFF.

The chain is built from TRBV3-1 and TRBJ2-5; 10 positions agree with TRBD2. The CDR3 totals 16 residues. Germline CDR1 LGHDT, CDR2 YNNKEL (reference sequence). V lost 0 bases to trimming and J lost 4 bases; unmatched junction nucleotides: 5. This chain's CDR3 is CASSQEASGSGETQYF. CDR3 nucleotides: TGTGCCAGCAGCCAAGAGGCTAGCGGGAGTGGAGAGACCCAGTACTTC.

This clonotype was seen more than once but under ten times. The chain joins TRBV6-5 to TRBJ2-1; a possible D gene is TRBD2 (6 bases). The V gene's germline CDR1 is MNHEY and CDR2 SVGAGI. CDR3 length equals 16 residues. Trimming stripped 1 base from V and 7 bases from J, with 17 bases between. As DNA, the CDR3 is TGTGCCAGCAGTTACTTCCGCGGGGCAGGGTTGAATGAGCAGTTCTTC. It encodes CASSYFRGAGLNEQFF.

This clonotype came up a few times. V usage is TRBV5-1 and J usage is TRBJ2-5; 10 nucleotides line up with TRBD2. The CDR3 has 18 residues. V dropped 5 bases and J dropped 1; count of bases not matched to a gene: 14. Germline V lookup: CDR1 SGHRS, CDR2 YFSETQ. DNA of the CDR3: TGCGCCAGCAGAGCTGGACTAGCGGAACGAAGACTCCAAGAGACCCAGTACTTC. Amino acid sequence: CASRAGLAERRLQETQYF.

DNA of the CDR3: TGCAGCGTTAGGTCGGGAGACTATGGCTACACCTTC. It specifies CSVRSGDYGYTF. This rearrangement joins TRBV29-1 to TRBJ1-2; D not resolved. The CDR3 consists of 12 residues. Germline V CDR1 and CDR2: SQVTM, ANQGSEA. Trimming removed 5 bases at V and 3 bases at J, with 10 bases between.

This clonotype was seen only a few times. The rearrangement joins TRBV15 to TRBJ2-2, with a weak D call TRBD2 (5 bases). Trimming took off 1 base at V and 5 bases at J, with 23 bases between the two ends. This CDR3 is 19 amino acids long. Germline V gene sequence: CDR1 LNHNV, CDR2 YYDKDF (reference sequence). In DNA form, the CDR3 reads TGTGCCACCAGCAGAGGAAGTTTATTGAAAATTAAGCGGACCGGGGAGCTGTTTTTT. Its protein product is CATSRGSLLKIKRTGELFF.